These 14 T cell receptor beta chains came from one sample sequenced in a study of tissue T cells after allogeneic stem cell transplantation. Sequencing used immunoSEQ multiplex PCR; TCRdb keeps in-frame clones, though not all of them. This sample has some 3,000 clones, with roughly half found just once. Regarding time point: mouse harvest day 14 after allogeneic transplant. Mouse grafts combined 10^7 T-cell-depleted bone marrow cells with 10^6 splenic CD5+ T cells. Sequenced sample: gut tissue. The source is a female BALB/c mouse given C57BL/6 T cells with graft-versus-host disease after an allogeneic hematopoietic cell transplant.

By share, this clone counts as large. The gene symbols are mouse symbols. The sequence runs out 1 residue before the end of the CDR3; the remainder is reconstructed from the germline J gene. The chain is built from TRBV26 and TRBJ1-5, with 8 bases fitting TRBD1. The CDR3 length is 14 residues. CDR1 and CDR2 from the germline V gene are KGHPV and FQNQEV (reference sequence). V was clipped by 2 bases and J by 9 bases; unmatched bases: 6. CDR3 in amino acids: CASSLGQGAWAPLF. The DNA read from the CDR3 is TGTGCCAGCAGTCTGGGCCAGGGGGCCTGGGCTCCGCTT.

This clone is judged large. The gene names given are mouse names. The read ends 1 residue shy of where the CDR3 ends; the end is completed using the germline J gene. J is TRBJ2-4 and V is TRBV29, with 12 bases that match TRBD2. Trimming cost V 3 bases and J 0 bases; bases outside gene matches: 1. The length of the CDR3 is 16 residues. Germline CDR1 MSHET, CDR2 SYDVDS. CDR3 DNA (partial): TGTGCTAGCAGTTTGGGACTGGGGGGTAGTCAAAACACCTTGTAC. This gives the protein CASSLGLGGSQNTLY. The full CDR3 reads CASSLGLGGSQNTLYF.

Remarks on this clone: The gene names given are mouse names. CDR3 DNA (partial): TGCTCCAGCAGTCAATCGGGGGGAACTAGTGCAGAAACGCTGTAT. Encoded protein: CSSSQSGGTSAETLY. The whole CDR3 region reads CSSSQSGGTSAETLYF. This rearrangement joins TRBV23 to TRBJ2-3; the table assigns TRBD2, which was not confirmed against the DNA. Read coverage stops 1 residue before the CDR3 terminus; the germline J gene supplies the remainder. Looked up from germline, CDR1 is KGHTA and CDR2 is FQNQQP. The CDR3 extends over 16 amino acids.

Concerning this clone: The gene names here belong to mouse. The observed sequence ends 1 residue before the CDR3 terminus, with the missing tail filled in from the germline J gene. This sequence joins TRBV26 and TRBJ2-7, with 7 bases identical to TRBD1. The CDR3 length is 13 residues. V trimming: 4 bases; J trimming: 1 base; junction bases outside the gene matches: 1. Germline assignment: CDR1 KGHPV and CDR2 FQNQEV (reference sequence). The CDR3 protein is CASSPGQSYEQYF. The CDR3 DNA, read in part, is TGTGCCAGCAGTCCGGGACAGTCCTATGAACAGTAC.

On this clone: These gene names are mouse names. The read ends 1 residue before the CDR3 terminus; that terminus is restored from the germline J gene. The V gene is TRBV19, the J gene TRBJ1-1, with TRBD1 matching over 9 bases. This CDR3 has 15 residues. V lost 3 bases to trimming and J lost 5 bases; unmatched junction nucleotides: 8. Germline CDR1 and CDR2: FNHDT and SITEND (reference sequence). The CDR3 here is CASSTPGQGRTEVFF. The CDR3 DNA, read in part, is TGTGCCAGCAGTACCCCGGGACAGGGAAGGACAGAAGTCTTC.

With respect to this clone: Each gene name is a mouse one. The read comes to an end 1 residue before the CDR3 does, leaving the germline J gene to fill in the end. V usage is TRBV26 and J usage is TRBJ1-1, with a tentative D call TRBD1 (6 bases). Trimming pared 2 bases from V and 0 bases from J, leaving 10 bases between. Germline CDR1 reads KGHPV; CDR2 reads FQNQEV (reference sequence). The CDR3 runs 15 residues. The sequenced CDR3 bases are TGTGCCAGCAGTCTGGGGACAAGAGCAAACACAGAAGTCTTC. It is translated as CASSLGTRANTEVF. The full CDR3 sequence reads CASSLGTRANTEVFF.

With respect to this clone: Gene names are mouse gene names. From the germline J gene comes the end of the CDR3, since the read stops 1 residue before it. The gene calls are TRBV3 and TRBJ2-1; TRBD2 aligns across 7 bases. Germline V lookup: CDR1 SNHLY, CDR2 FYNGKV (reference sequence). The V gene end was trimmed by 2 bases and the J gene end by 1 base; junction bases not matched to a gene: 2. The CDR3 has 15 amino acids. CDR3 bases read: TGTGCCAGCAGCTTAAGCTGGGGGAACTATGCTGAGCAGTTC. Amino acid sequence: CASSLSWGNYAEQF. The full-length CDR3 reads as CASSLSWGNYAEQFF.

Only a few counts were recorded for this clone. Genes and germline come from the mouse. The CDR3 end lies 1 residue beyond the end of the read and is filled in from the germline J gene. The chain is built from TRBV2 and TRBJ2-1; 7 nucleotides align to TRBD2. CDR1 is LGHNA and CDR2 is YSYQKL in the germline V gene. The CDR3 has 15 amino acids. V shed 0 bases, J shed 7 bases, and the junction held 6 bases outside the gene matches. The sequenced CDR3 bases are TGTGCCAGCAGCCAAGAAACTGGGGCTAGGGCTGAGCAGTTC. It encodes CASSQETGARAEQF. The CDR3 in full is CASSQETGARAEQFF.

This clone appeared a few times. Here the gene names and germline are mouse. CDR3 protein: CASSPGTGPYEQYF. The sequenced CDR3 bases are TGTGCCAGCAGTCCCGGGACTGGGCCCTATGAACAGTAC. The chain combines TRBV26 with TRBJ2-7; 9 nucleotides agree with TRBD2. The read finishes 1 residue shy of the CDR3 end, and the germline J gene is used to complete it. The length of the CDR3 is 14 residues. J was trimmed by 2 bases and V by 4 bases; bases with no gene match: 3. Germline CDR1 reads KGHPV; CDR2 reads FQNQEV (reference sequence). Drawing the rest from reference TRBV26 and TRBJ2-7, the complete variable domain is NSKVIQTPRYLVKGQGQKAKMRCIPEKGHPVVFWYQQNKNNEFKFLINFQNQEVLQQIDMTEKRFSAECPSNSPCSLEIQSSEAGDSALYLCASSPGTGPYEQYFGPGTRLTVL.

On this clone: The gene symbols are mouse symbols. The read ends 1 residue early relative to the CDR3; the germline J gene fills the gap. The J gene is TRBJ2-5, the V gene TRBV3; 9 bases agree with TRBD1. This CDR3 has 14 amino acids. Trimming cost V 2 bases and J 5 bases; bases outside gene matches: 2. Looked up from germline, CDR1 is SNHLY and CDR2 is FYNGKV (reference sequence). CDR3 DNA (partial): TGTGCCAGCAGCTTATGGGACAGGGCAGACACCCAGTAC. Translated: CASSLWDRADTQY. The CDR3, in full, reads CASSLWDRADTQYF.

Turning to this clone: These gene names are mouse names. Read data end 1 residue before the CDR3 end; the end is taken from the germline J gene. The rearrangement links TRBV1 to TRBJ2-3; D is tentatively TRBD1 or TRBD2 (6 bases each). The V and J ends lost 1 base and 0 bases respectively, with 8 bases between them. Germline V lookup: CDR1 NSQYPW, CDR2 LRSPGD (reference sequence). The CDR3 has 15 amino acids. The sequenced CDR3 bases are TGCACCTGCAGTGCAGGGGGGCACAGTGCAGAAACGCTGTAT. Amino acids: CTCSAGGHSAETLY. The full CDR3 is CTCSAGGHSAETLYF.

With respect to this clone: Gene and germline names: mouse. The read is 1 residue too short to cover the CDR3 end, so that end is filled in from the germline J gene. The chain is built from TRBV3 and TRBJ2-3, with D perhaps matching TRBD1 (5 bases). V was trimmed by 3 bases and J by 1 base, leaving 11 bases between them. Germline CDR1 SNHLY, CDR2 FYNGKV (reference sequence). The CDR3 runs 15 residues. The DNA read from the CDR3 is TGTGCCAGCAGCTTTCAGGGAATGGGTGCAGAAACGCTGTAT. Its protein is CASSFQGMGAETLY. The CDR3 reads in full as CASSFQGMGAETLYF.

About this clone itself: These gene names are mouse names. Read coverage stops 1 residue before the CDR3 terminus; the germline J gene supplies the remainder. The chain is built from TRBV16 and TRBJ2-5; 8 bases line up with TRBD2. CDR3 size: 14 residues. Germline V gene lookup returns CDR1 SGHSA and CDR2 FRNQAP. After removal of 3 bases from V and 2 bases from J, the junction contained 1 base not matched to a gene. Partial CDR3 DNA: TGTGCAAGCAGCTTCACTGGGGGCCAAGACACCCAGTAC. Translating it yields CASSFTGGQDTQY. The whole CDR3 is CASSFTGGQDTQYF.

A remark on this clone: Genes and germline are mouse. The CDR3 end is not reached by the read, which stops 1 residue before it; the germline J gene fills it in. The chain links TRBV13-2 to TRBJ2-7; 10 bases are shared with TRBD2. This CDR3 is built from 14 residues. V trimming: 0 bases; J trimming: 7 bases; junction bases outside the gene matches: 4. Germline-derived CDR1 and CDR2 are NNHNN and SYGAGS (reference sequence). The DNA read from the CDR3 is TGTGCCAGCGGTGATGCTGGGGGGGCGCGAGAACAGTAC. Residues: CASGDAGGAREQY. The CDR3 as a whole reads CASGDAGGAREQYF.